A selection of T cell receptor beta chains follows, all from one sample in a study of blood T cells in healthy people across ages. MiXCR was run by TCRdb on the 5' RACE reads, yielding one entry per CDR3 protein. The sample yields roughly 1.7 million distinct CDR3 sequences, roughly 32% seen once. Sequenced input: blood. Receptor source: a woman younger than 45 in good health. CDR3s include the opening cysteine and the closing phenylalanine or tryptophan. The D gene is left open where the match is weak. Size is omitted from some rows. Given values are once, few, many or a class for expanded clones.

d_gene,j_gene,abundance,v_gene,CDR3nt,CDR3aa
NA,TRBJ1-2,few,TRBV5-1,TGCGCCAGCAGCATCCGGGACGGCTACTATGGCTACACCTTC,CASSIRDGYYGYTF
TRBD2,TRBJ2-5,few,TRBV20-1,TGCAGTGCTAGCTTACTAGCGGGAGAAGAGACCCAGTACTTC,CSASLLAGEETQYF
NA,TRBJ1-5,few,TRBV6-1,TGTGCCAGCAGTGAAGGACAGATTAGCAATCAGCCCCAGCATTTT,CASSEGQISNQPQHF
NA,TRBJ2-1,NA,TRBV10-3,TGTGCCATCAGAGAAGCGCGCAGCTCCTACAATGAGCAGTTCTTC,CAIREARSSYNEQFF
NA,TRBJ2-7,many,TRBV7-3,TGTGCCAGCAGCTCGATCCCCTCATCTGTCCACGAGCAGTACTTC,CASSSIPSSVHEQYF
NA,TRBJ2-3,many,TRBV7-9,TGTGCCAGCAGCTTGGTCCGGGCTCGCACAGATACGCAGTATTTT,CASSLVRARTDTQYF
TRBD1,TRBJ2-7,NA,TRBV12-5,TGTGCTAGTGGTTTGGTCTCGGACAGGGGCCGGCGAGCGGGACGCCCATTCCACGAGCAGTACTTC,CASGLVSDRGRRAGRPFHEQYF
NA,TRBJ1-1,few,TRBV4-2,TGTGCCAGCAGCGAATACACAGGCAACACTGAAGCTTTCTTT,CASSEYTGNTEAFF
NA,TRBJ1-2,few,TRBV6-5,TGTGCCAGCAGTTTCCTCCAGGAGCCTAACTATGGCTACACCTTC,CASSFLQEPNYGYTF
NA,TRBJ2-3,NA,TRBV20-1,TGCAGTGCGATATTGGCAGGGGCAGATACGCAGTATTTT,CSAILAGADTQYF
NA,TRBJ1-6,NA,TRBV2,TGTGCCAGCAGGCAAACCGGGACTGGCTCACCCCTCCACTTT,CASRQTGTGSPLHF
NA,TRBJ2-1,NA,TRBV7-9,TGTGCCAGCAGCTTCTGGGGTAAGGACTACAATGAGCAGTTCTTC,CASSFWGKDYNEQFF
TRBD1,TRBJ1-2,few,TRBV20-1,TGCAGTGCTAGAGATCCGGGACAGGGAGGGTCTAACTATGGCTACACCTTC,CSARDPGQGGSNYGYTF
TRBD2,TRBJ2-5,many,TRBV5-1,TGCGCCAGCAGCGAGGCTAGCGGGAGGGCAGAGACCCAGTACTTC,CASSEASGRAETQYF
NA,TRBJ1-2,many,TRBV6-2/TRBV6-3,TGTGCCATGACGGAACCGGACTCATACTATGGCTACACCTTC,CAMTEPDSYYGYTF
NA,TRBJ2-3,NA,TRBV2,TGTGTCAGCAGTGGTGGGTCTGGGACCGATACGCAGTATTTT,CVSSGGSGTDTQYF
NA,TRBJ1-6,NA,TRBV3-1,TGTGCCAGCAGCCACGCCGTGATCGGGCTGGGTTCACCCCTCCACTTT,CASSHAVIGLGSPLHF
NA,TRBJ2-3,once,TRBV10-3,TGTGCCGTCAGTGCCGGGGGCACAGATACGCAGTATTTT,CAVSAGGTDTQYF
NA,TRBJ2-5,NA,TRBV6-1,TGTGCCAGCAGTTGGTCGGTCATCACAAGGAGGAATGAGCAGTACTTC,CASSWSVITRRNEQYF
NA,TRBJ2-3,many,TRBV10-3,TGTGCCATCGCCCGGACAGAAACTAGCACAGATACGCAGTATTTT,CAIARTETSTDTQYF
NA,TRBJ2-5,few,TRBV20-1,TGCAGTGCTCCGGTCGGCGGGTTACGGGAGACCCAGTACTTC,CSAPVGGLRETQYF
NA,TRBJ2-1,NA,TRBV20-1,TGCAGTGCTAGTAATTGGGAACTTGGGGTTAGAGATGAGCAGTTCTTC,CSASNWELGVRDEQFF
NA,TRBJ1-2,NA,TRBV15,TGTGCCACCAGCAGAGAGGGGGGTGTCTATGGCTACACCTTC,CATSREGGVYGYTF
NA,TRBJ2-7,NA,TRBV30,TGTGCCTGGACGGAGCGGTATAGCTCCTACGAGCAGTACTTC,CAWTERYSSYEQYF
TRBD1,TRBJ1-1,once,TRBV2,TGTGCCAGCAGTCTTAATCCCGCGGGACAGTCGAACACTGAAGCTTTCTTT,CASSLNPAGQSNTEAFF
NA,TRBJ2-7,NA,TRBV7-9,TGTGCCGTTCGGGACGAGCAGTACTTC,CAVRDEQYF
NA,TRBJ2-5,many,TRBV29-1,TGCAGCGTGATACCGACAGGTCTTGAGCAGTACTTC,CSVIPTGLEQYF
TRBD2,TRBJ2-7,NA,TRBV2,TGTGCCAGCAGTGAAAGGGGACTAGCGGGTTACGAGCAGTACTTC,CASSERGLAGYEQYF
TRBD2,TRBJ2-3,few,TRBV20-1,TGCAGTGCTAGAGATCAAGTCGGGGGGGCTCGCACAGATACGCAGTATTTT,CSARDQVGGARTDTQYF
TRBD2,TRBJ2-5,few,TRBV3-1,TGTGCCAGCAACGGCGGGAGGGAGACCCAGTACTTC,CASNGGRETQYF
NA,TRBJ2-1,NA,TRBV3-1,TGTGCCAGCAGCCCTGACTGGAGCTCCTACAATGAGCAGTTCTTC,CASSPDWSSYNEQFF
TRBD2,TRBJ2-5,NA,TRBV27,TGTGCCAGCAGGGTAGCGGGAGTTGGGGAGACCCAGTACTTC,CASRVAGVGETQYF
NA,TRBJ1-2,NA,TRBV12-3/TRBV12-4,TGTGCCAGCAGCACAACAGGGTTCGGCTACACCTTC,CASSTTGFGYTF
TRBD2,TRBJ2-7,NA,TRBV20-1,TGCAGTGCAACCCTAGCGGGCACCTACGAGCAGTACTTC,CSATLAGTYEQYF
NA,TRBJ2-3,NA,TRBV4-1,TGCGCCAGCAGCCAAGATGCCCCTATAGCGAGCACAGATACGCAGTATTTT,CASSQDAPIASTDTQYF
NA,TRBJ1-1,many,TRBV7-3,TGTGCCAGCAGCGCGGTAATTAACACTGAAGCTTTCTTT,CASSAVINTEAFF
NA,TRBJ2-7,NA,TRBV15,TGTGCCACCAGCCCGACGGCTTTGTTCTACGAGCAGTACTTC,CATSPTALFYEQYF
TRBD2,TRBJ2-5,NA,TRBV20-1,TGCAGTGCTAGGGGGCACAGCGGGGGACAAGAGACCCAGTACTTC,CSARGHSGGQETQYF
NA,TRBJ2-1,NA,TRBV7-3,TGTGCCAGCAGCCGGGCCGGGACGGACTACAATGAGCAGTTCTTC,CASSRAGTDYNEQFF
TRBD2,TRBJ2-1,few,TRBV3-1,TGTGCCAGCAGCCAAGATCCGGGGGGGCAGTTCTTC,CASSQDPGGQFF
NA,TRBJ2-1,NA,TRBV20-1,TGCAGTGCTAGTGGTCAGCGGGTCCACAATGAGCAGTTCTTC,CSASGQRVHNEQFF
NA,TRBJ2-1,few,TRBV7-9,TGTGCCAGCAGCCTCCCCGATGAGCAGTTCTTC,CASSLPDEQFF
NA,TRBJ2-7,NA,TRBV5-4,TGTGCCAGCAGCCTTGCCCACTACGAGCAGTACTTC,CASSLAHYEQYF
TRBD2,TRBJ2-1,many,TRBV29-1,TGCAGCGTTGTAACTAGCGGGATAGATGAGCAGTTCTTC,CSVVTSGIDEQFF
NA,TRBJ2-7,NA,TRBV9,TGTGCCAGCAGCGTAGGCCCCAAAGGGGGCTCCTACGAGCAGTACTTC,CASSVGPKGGSYEQYF
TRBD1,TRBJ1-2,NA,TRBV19,TGTGCCAGTAGTGTCAACTCCGGGACAGGGGACTATGGCTACACCTTC,CASSVNSGTGDYGYTF
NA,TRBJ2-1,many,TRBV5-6,TGTGCCAGCAGCTTGCGGGGTGGGACCTACAATGAGCAGTTCTTC,CASSLRGGTYNEQFF
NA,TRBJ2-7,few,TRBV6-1,TGTGCCAGCTCTCAAGGAGACCTAGGCTCCTACGAGCAGTACTTC,CASSQGDLGSYEQYF
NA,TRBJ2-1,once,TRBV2,TGTGCCAGCGGACGGAGGAACAATGAGCAGTTCTTC,CASGRRNNEQFF
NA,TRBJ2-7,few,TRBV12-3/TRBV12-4,TGTGCCAGCAGTCCACGGGACAGCCCACCGGGGGGCTACGAGCAGTACTTC,CASSPRDSPPGGYEQYF
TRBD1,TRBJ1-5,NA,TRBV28,TGTGCCAGCAGCACCCCAGGGGGTTATAGCAATCAGCCCCAGCATTTT,CASSTPGGYSNQPQHF